This T cell receptor beta chain was captured in a study of identifying expanded T cells in peripheral blood. The protocol was immunoSEQ multiplex PCR, while the TCRdb copy is restricted to in-frame clones and leaves out a portion. The sample contains roughly 130,000 clones, 75% to 90% of which appear only once. Regarding this clone: The antigen remains undetermined.

During the collection period, no donor immune events like infections were recorded. Points from the study as a whole: Clone count variance between roughly 2-week samples rose with total template count. About 1.2 clones differed between technical replicates, versus approximately 16 and 20 over time.

CDR1 SGHTA and CDR2 FQGNSA come from the germline V gene. V gave up 1 base and J gave up 2 bases, with 9 bases separating them. The CDR3 extends over 15 amino acids. The sequenced sample was blood. The receptor's source is a person aged 18 to 70 in good health. The chain is built from TRBV7-2 and TRBJ2-1; no clear D gene. The CDR3 sequence is CASSLEYGTYNEQFF. The CDR3, as DNA: TGTGCCAGCAGCTTAGAGTATGGGACCTACAATGAGCAGTTCTTC.